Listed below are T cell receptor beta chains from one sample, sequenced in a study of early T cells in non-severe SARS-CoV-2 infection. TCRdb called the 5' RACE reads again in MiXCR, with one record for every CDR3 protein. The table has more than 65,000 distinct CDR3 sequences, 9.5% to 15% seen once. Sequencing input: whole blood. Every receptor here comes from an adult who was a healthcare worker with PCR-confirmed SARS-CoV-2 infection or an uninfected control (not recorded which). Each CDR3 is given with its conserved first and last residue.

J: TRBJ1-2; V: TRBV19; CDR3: CASRNREQGYTF
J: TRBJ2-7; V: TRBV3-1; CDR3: CASSHGVGSYEQYF
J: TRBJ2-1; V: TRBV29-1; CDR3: CSVGMAGAREQFF
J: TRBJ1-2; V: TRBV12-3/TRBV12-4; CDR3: CASTGGNSWGYTF
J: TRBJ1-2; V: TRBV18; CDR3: CASSPRGTPLWPYGYTF
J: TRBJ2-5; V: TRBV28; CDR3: CASSFQGGSTAIGAETQYF
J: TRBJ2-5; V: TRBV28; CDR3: CASSLQLGTQYF
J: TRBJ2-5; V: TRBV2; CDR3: CASSDTSIIGTQYF
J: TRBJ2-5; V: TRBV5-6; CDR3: CASSIGQAIQETQYF
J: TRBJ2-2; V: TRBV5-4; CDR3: CASSSGTGGAAGELFF
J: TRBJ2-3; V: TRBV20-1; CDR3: CSASLADSTDTQYF
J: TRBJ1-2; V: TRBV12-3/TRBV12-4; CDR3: CASMGRGPPGYTF
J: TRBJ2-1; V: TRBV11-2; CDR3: CASSYSAGLGSGNEQFF
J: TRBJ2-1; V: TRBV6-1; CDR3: CASSTRLAVNEQFF
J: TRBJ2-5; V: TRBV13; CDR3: CASSLAGPSGGKTQYF
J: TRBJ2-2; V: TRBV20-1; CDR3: CSAPRTGMNTGELFF
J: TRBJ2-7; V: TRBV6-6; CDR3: CASSYGQTSSYEQYF
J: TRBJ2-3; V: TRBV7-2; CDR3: CASSLVGSGTGKAQYF
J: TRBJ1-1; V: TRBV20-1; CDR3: CSARMAGRTEAFF
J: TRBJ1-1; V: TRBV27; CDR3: CASSSRLGMTFF
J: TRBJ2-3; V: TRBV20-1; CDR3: CSARELSTDTQYF
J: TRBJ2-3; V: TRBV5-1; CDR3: CASSPPHGTYTDTQYF
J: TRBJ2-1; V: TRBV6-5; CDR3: CASSDRITEQFF
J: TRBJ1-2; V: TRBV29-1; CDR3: CSVEDPGGLANYGYTF
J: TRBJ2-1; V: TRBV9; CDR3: CASSSGTAAYNEQFF
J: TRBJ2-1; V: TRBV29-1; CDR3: CSVEDNEQFF
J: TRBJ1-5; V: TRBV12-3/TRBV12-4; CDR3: CASSMGYSNQPQHF
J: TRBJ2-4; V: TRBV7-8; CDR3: CASSPPRASKNIQYF
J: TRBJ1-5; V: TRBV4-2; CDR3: CASSPGSQPQHF
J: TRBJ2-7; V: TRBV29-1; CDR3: CSGTSGSGEQYF
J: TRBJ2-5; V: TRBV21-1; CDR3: CASSKSQETQYF
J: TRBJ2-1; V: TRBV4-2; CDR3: CASSPDRGRGEREQFF
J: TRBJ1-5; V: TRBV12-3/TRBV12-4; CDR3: CASSFVNQPQHF
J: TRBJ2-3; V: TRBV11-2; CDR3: CASSLDDLGTDTQYF
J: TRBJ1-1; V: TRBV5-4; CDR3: CASSLTGTNTEAFF
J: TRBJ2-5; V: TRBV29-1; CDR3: CSVEGQVETQYF
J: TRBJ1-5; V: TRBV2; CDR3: CASSDRNQPQHF
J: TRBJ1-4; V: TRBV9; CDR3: CASSVAGQGSEKLFF
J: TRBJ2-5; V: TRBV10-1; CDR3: CASSDRIDGRETQYF